This T cell receptor beta chain was recorded in a study of technical replicates of blood from several donors. V lost 1 base, J lost 0 bases, and 10 bases lay in between. Germline values: CDR1 SGHDT, CDR2 YYEEEE. There are 15 residues in the CDR3. Assay: immunoSEQ multiplex PCR; the TCRdb copy retains only in-frame clones and omits some. The sample yields about 84,000 clones, 97% seen once. Sequenced sample: T cells isolated from PBMCs. The clonotype was recovered from a human donor in good health. J is TRBJ1-1 and V is TRBV5-6, with D possibly TRBD1 on 5 matching bases. The CDR3 DNA reads as TGTGCCAGCAGCTTGCTAGTCAGGGTGAACACTGAAGCTTTCTTT. It is translated as CASSLLVRVNTEAFF.